The 2 T cell receptor beta chains presented below share a single source sample, sequenced in a study of blood T cell repertoires in COVID-19. Here immunoSEQ multiplex PCR was the method, and the copy in TCRdb shows in-frame clones only, minus some. The profile shows roughly 75,000 clones, about four fifths of them singletons. Sample: peripheral blood. The receptors shown here come from a woman in her 70s with acute or convalescent COVID-19.

The chain recombines TRBV20-1 with TRBJ2-5; D perhaps matches TRBD1 (6 bases). Germline lookup yields CDR1 DFQATT and CDR2 SNEGSKA (reference sequence). This CDR3 has 11 amino acids. The germline V and J ends were trimmed by 7 bases and 7 bases, with 13 bases remaining between them. Here the CDR3 reads CSVSRGTTQYF. CDR3 bases: TGCAGTGTGAGCAGGGGAACGACCCAGTACTTC.

The V call is TRBV5-6, the J call TRBJ2-3; TRBD1 agrees at 7 bases. Per the germline V gene, CDR1 is SGHDT and CDR2 is YYEEEE. CDR3 length equals 16 residues. Trimming at V came to 4 bases and at J to 1 base, leaving 9 bases not matched to a gene. CDR3 sequence: CASSPIPGTGTDTQYF. The CDR3 DNA reads TGTGCCAGCAGCCCGATACCCGGGACAGGCACAGATACGCAGTATTTT. Together with reference TRBV5-6 and TRBJ2-3, the CDR3 gives the full variable domain: DAGVTQSPTHLIKTRGQQVTLRCSPKSGHDTVSWYQQALGQGPQFIFQYYEEEERQRGNFPDRFSGHQFPNYSSELNVNALLLGDSALYLCASSPIPGTGTDTQYFGPGTRLTVL.